The 26 T cell receptor beta chains below come from one sample, sequenced in a study of blood T cell repertoires in COVID-19 (dated by TCRdb to about 2020). Library preparation employed the immunoSEQ multiplex PCR assay. Here the immuneACCESS table is served through TCRdb, limited to in-frame sequences with V and J called. Missing clones are a known gap in these copies; in checked studies unresolved V genes cover under half, and the rest lacks a known reason. The sample table records over 35,000 clones; roughly 69% of these occur just once. 6.2% of the sample lies in the top ten. Sequencing used peripheral blood. Every receptor here comes from a man older than 75 with acute or convalescent COVID-19.

This clone was counted a single time. This chain connects TRBV18 to TRBJ2-7, with 7 bases identical to TRBD2. Germline CDR1 and CDR2: KGHSH and LQKENI. The CDR3 has 16 residues. V gave up 1 base and J gave up 6 bases; unmatched junction bases: 12. CDR3 DNA: TGTGCCAGCTCACCACGGAGCTCCGGGAGGACGGGCGAGCAGTACTTC. Translated, it gives CASSPRSSGRTGEQYF.

Only a few counts were recorded for this clone. The rearrangement uses TRBV6-2 or TRBV6-3 and TRBJ2-1; 8 bases are shared with TRBD2. Germline CDR1 is MNHEY and CDR2 is SVGEGT. The J segment lost 8 bases and the V segment lost 5 bases, leaving 11 bases of the junction unmatched. The CDR3 totals 15 residues. CDR3 DNA: TGTGCCAGCAGTGGGGGACTAGGGGTTATCGATGAGCAGTTCTTC. This translates into CASSGGLGVIDEQFF.

This sequence joins TRBV24-1 and TRBJ1-2, with 7 bases aligning to TRBD1. CDR3 length: 14 residues. Germline CDR1 KGHDR, CDR2 SFDVKD. The V segment lost 3 bases and the J segment 3 bases; nucleotides outside the gene matches: 3. DNA for the CDR3: TGTGCCACCAGTGATACCGGGACAGACTATGGCTACACCTTC. Translating it yields CATSDTGTDYGYTF.

This clone is classed as medium-sized. This chain connects TRBV5-6 to TRBJ1-5, with no clear D. V was cut by 0 bases and J by 1 base, with 20 bases left in between. Looked up from germline, CDR1 is SGHDT and CDR2 is YYEEEE. The CDR3 sequence is 19 residues long. The CDR3 DNA follows: TGTGCCAGCAGCTTGGGCGGGCGACGTCGGAAGGGAAGCAATCAGCCCCAGCATTTT. This codes for CASSLGGRRRKGSNQPQHF.

This sequence joins TRBV2 and TRBJ1-1, with D perhaps TRBD1 (5 bases). Looked up from germline, CDR1 is SNHLY and CDR2 is FYNNEI. V lost 6 bases and J 4 bases, leaving 15 bases between the germline ends. This CDR3 contains 14 residues. The CDR3 loop is CASRVQVGATEAFF. For the CDR3, the DNA is TGTGCCAGCAGGGTACAGGTAGGGGCCACTGAAGCTTTCTTT.

V and J are TRBV29-1 and TRBJ1-1; D is perhaps TRBD1 (5 bases). Trimming left V 4 bases short and J 6 bases short, with 9 bases between. The CDR3 length is 11 residues. CDR1 SQVTM and CDR2 ANQGSEA come from the germline V gene. The DNA of the CDR3 is TGCAGCGTTGGGTGGGGCGCTGAAGCTTTCTTT. Translation gives CSVGWGAEAFF.

A few counts support this clone. This chain connects TRBV9 to TRBJ1-4, with TRBD1 as a possible D gene (5 bases). This CDR3 spans 14 amino acids. Germline lookup yields CDR1 SGDLS and CDR2 YYNGEE. Trimming removed 0 bases from V and 6 bases from J, with 9 bases in between. CDR3 DNA sequence: TGTGCCAGCAGCGTAGGGGGCGCGGATGAAAAACTGTTTTTT. Translated, it gives CASSVGGADEKLFF. The full variable domain, its missing parts supplied by reference TRBV9 and TRBJ1-4, is DSGVTQTPKHLITATGQRVTLRCSPRSGDLSVYWYQQSLDQGLQFLIQYYNGEERAKGNILERFSAQQFPDLHSELNLSSLELGDSALYFCASSVGGADEKLFFGSGTQLSVL.

The V call is TRBV5-1, the J call TRBJ1-6; D gene unclear. CDR1 is SGHRS and CDR2 is YFSETQ in the germline V gene. V was clipped by 3 bases and J by 4 bases, with 8 bases between them. This CDR3 contains 14 residues. This chain's CDR3 is CASSSQDYNSPLHF. In DNA, the CDR3 is TGCGCCAGCAGCTCCCAGGATTATAATTCACCCCTCCACTTT.

This sequence joins TRBV18 and TRBJ1-2, with D unclear. Trimming removed 0 bases at V and 3 bases at J, with 8 bases between. There are 14 residues in the CDR3. In germline, CDR1 is KGHSH, CDR2 LQKENI. CDR3 sequence (DNA): TGTGCCAGCTCACCACCTCAGATTCACTATGGCTACACCTTC. This translates into CASSPPQIHYGYTF. Drawing the rest from reference TRBV18 and TRBJ1-2, the complete variable domain is NAGVMQNPRHLVRRRGQEARLRCSPMKGHSHVYWYRQLPEEGLKFMVYLQKENIIDESGMPKERFSAEFPKEGPSILRIQQVVRGDSAAYFCASSPPQIHYGYTFGSGTRLTVV.

The rearrangement joins TRBV6-1 to TRBJ1-5, with D hard to call. The CDR3 is made up of 15 amino acids. Germline V gives CDR1 MNHNS, CDR2 SASEGT. V lost 2 bases, J lost 3 bases, and 11 bases lay in between. The chain's CDR3 is CASSETLGDNQPQHF. CDR3 nucleotide sequence: TGTGCCAGCAGTGAAACTTTGGGAGACAATCAGCCCCAGCATTTT.

V gene TRBV30 combines with J gene TRBJ1-2; D gene unclear. CDR1 and CDR2 from the germline V gene are GTSNPN and SVGIG (reference sequence). There are 12 residues in the CDR3. Trimming cost V 7 bases and J 2 bases, with 11 bases left between them. The CDR3 coding sequence is TGTGCCTTCGAAGGAGGGAACTATGGCTACACCTTC. Translation: CAFEGGNYGYTF.

The chain uses TRBV18 and TRBJ2-2; 13 nucleotides align to TRBD2. Germline V gene data show CDR1 as KGHSH and CDR2 as LQKENI. The V and J ends lost 3 bases and 5 bases, in that order; junction bases with no gene match: 9. The CDR3 is made up of 18 amino acids. This CDR3 is CASSPRTSGSYGTGELFF. The CDR3 DNA reads as TGTGCCAGCTCACCTAGGACTAGCGGGAGCTACGGTACCGGGGAGCTGTTTTTT.

This clone was observed a handful of times. The chain combines TRBV19 with TRBJ2-7; 13 bases agree with TRBD2. The CDR3 has 16 residues. Looked up from germline, CDR1 is LNHDA and CDR2 is SQIVND (reference sequence). The ends lost 3 bases at V and 4 bases at J; junction bases unmatched: 6. CDR3 residues: CASSIGGTSGNYEQYF. For the CDR3, the DNA is TGTGCCAGTAGTATTGGGGGGACTAGCGGGAATTACGAGCAGTACTTC.

The V call is TRBV5-6, the J call TRBJ2-7, with 10 bases lining up with TRBD1. Trimming took 6 bases from V and 2 from J; bases not matched to a gene: 11. Germline lookup yields CDR1 SGHDT and CDR2 YYEEEE. This CDR3 has 16 amino acids. This chain's CDR3 is CASTLFTGQGTYEQYF. CDR3 nucleotide sequence: TGTGCCAGCACCCTCTTTACGGGACAGGGGACCTACGAGCAGTACTTC.

The chain joins TRBV30 to TRBJ2-1, with D possibly being TRBD1 (5 bases). Trimming removed 0 bases at V and 0 bases at J, with 9 bases between. The CDR3 runs 15 residues. The germline gives CDR1 GTSNPN, CDR2 SVGIG (reference sequence). The CDR3 protein is CAWSVLGRSYNEQFF. The CDR3 nucleotides are TGTGCCTGGAGTGTCCTGGGGCGCTCCTACAATGAGCAGTTCTTC.

The V call is TRBV7-9, the J call TRBJ1-2, with a possible D match to TRBD1 (5 bases). Germline CDR1 and CDR2: SEHNR and FQNEAQ (reference sequence). The CDR3 is 13 residues long. The V and J ends lost 3 bases and 8 bases respectively, with 13 bases between them. CDR3 protein: CASSFQGGWGYTF. CDR3 bases: TGTGCCAGCAGCTTCCAGGGAGGATGGGGCTACACCTTC. The variable domain in full, completed from reference TRBV7-9 and TRBJ1-2, reads DTGVSQNPRHKITKRGQNVTFRCDPISEHNRLYWYRQTLGQGPEFLTYFQNEAQLEKSRLLSDRFSAERPKGSFSTLEIQRTEQGDSAMYLCASSFQGGWGYTFGSGTRLTVV.

V and J are TRBV18 and TRBJ1-4; D is possibly TRBD1 (5 bases). V was clipped by 3 bases and J by 4 bases, with 6 bases between them. Germline CDR1 and CDR2: KGHSH and LQKENI. The CDR3 extends over 13 amino acids. As DNA, the CDR3 is TGTGCCAGCTCACCGGGACTTAATGAAAAACTGTTTTTT. Translation gives CASSPGLNEKLFF.

The V and J genes are TRBV25-1 and TRBJ2-3; D perhaps matches TRBD2 (6 bases). The CDR3 has 16 amino acids. The germline gives CDR1 MGHDK, CDR2 SYGVNS. The V gene lost 6 bases and the J gene lost 3 bases, with 19 bases spanning the gap. The CDR3 region is CASSPFSGKRTDTQYF. The CDR3 DNA reads TGTGCCAGCAGCCCATTTAGCGGAAAAAGGACAGATACGCAGTATTTT.

In its sample, this clone was seen a few times. V and J are TRBV18 and TRBJ1-1, with 8 bases that match TRBD1. CDR1 and CDR2 (germline): KGHSH, LQKENI. V lost 1 base, J lost 3 bases, and 4 bases stayed unmatched. The CDR3 consists of 15 residues. The CDR3, as DNA: TGTGCCAGCTCACCACAGGACAGGGAATACACTGAAGCTTTCTTT. Residues: CASSPQDREYTEAFF.

The chain has TRBV18 and TRBJ1-5, with D perhaps TRBD1 (5 bases). This CDR3 is 13 amino acids long. The germline V and J ends were trimmed by 4 bases and 8 bases, with 12 bases remaining between them. CDR1 and CDR2 from the germline V gene are KGHSH and LQKENI. This CDR3 reads CASSRSGGEPQHF. For the CDR3, the DNA is TGTGCCAGCTCACGGTCGGGGGGAGAGCCCCAGCATTTT.

The chain carries TRBV19 and TRBJ2-7, with 7 bases matching TRBD1. CDR1 LNHDA and CDR2 SQIVND come from the germline V gene (reference sequence). V lost 5 bases and J lost 7; bases outside the gene matches: 8. The CDR3 covers 13 residues. DNA of the CDR3: TGTGCCAGTAGTGCCAACAGGGGACAGGAGCAGTACTTC. Translating it yields CASSANRGQEQYF.

The chain carries TRBV9 and TRBJ2-1, with unresolved D. Trimming took 4 bases from V and 5 from J, leaving 16 bases between them. CDR1 and CDR2 (germline): SGDLS, YYNGEE. The CDR3 loop spans 15 amino acids. CDR3 region: CASSPSWARNNEQFF. DNA of the CDR3: TGTGCCAGCAGCCCGAGCTGGGCTCGTAACAATGAGCAGTTCTTC.

This clone was seen only a few times. The V and J genes are TRBV5-1 and TRBJ2-5; 7 nucleotides align to TRBD2. The germline CDR1 and CDR2 sequences are SGHRS and YFSETQ. The V segment lost 0 bases and the J segment 4 bases; nucleotides outside the gene matches: 6. The CDR3 is 15 residues long. The CDR3 DNA reads TGCGCCAGCAGCTTGGGGGGAGGGCCACGAGAGACCCAGTACTTC. Translating it yields CASSLGGGPRETQYF.

This clone was recorded a few times. The chain has TRBV28 and TRBJ1-1; 8 bases are a match to TRBD1. The CDR3 contains 16 residues. Germline V gives CDR1 MDHEN, CDR2 SYDVKM. V dropped 4 bases and J dropped 5; count of bases not matched to a gene: 12. The CDR3 DNA follows: TGTGCCAGCAGTTCCTCATCGACAGGGGTAAAAACTGAAGCTTTCTTT. Its translation is CASSSSSTGVKTEAFF. Based on the CDR3 plus reference TRBV28 and TRBJ1-1, the full variable domain is DVKVTQSSRYLVKRTGEKVFLECVQDMDHENMFWYRQDPGLGLRLIYFSYDVKMKEKGDIPEGYSVSREKKERFSLILESASTNQTSMYLCASSSSSTGVKTEAFFGQGTRLTVV.

V is TRBV4-1 and J is TRBJ2-7; 10 positions match TRBD2. Germline CDR1 and CDR2: MGHRA and YSYEKL. The CDR3 has 16 amino acids. V shed 0 bases, J shed 0 bases, and the junction held 2 bases outside the gene matches. This CDR3 reads CASSQEPSGGSYEQYF. The CDR3 region has the DNA TGCGCCAGCAGCCAAGAACCTAGCGGGGGCTCCTACGAGCAGTACTTC.

There are a few counts of this clone. The V and J genes are TRBV12-3 or TRBV12-4 and TRBJ1-6, with D hard to call. The ends were cut back, 4 bases at V and 9 bases at J, with 10 bases in the middle. CDR3 length: 13 amino acids. In DNA, the CDR3 is TGTGCCAGCAGTTCTTTAAATAGTTCACCCCTCCACTTT. Its protein product is CASSSLNSSPLHF.